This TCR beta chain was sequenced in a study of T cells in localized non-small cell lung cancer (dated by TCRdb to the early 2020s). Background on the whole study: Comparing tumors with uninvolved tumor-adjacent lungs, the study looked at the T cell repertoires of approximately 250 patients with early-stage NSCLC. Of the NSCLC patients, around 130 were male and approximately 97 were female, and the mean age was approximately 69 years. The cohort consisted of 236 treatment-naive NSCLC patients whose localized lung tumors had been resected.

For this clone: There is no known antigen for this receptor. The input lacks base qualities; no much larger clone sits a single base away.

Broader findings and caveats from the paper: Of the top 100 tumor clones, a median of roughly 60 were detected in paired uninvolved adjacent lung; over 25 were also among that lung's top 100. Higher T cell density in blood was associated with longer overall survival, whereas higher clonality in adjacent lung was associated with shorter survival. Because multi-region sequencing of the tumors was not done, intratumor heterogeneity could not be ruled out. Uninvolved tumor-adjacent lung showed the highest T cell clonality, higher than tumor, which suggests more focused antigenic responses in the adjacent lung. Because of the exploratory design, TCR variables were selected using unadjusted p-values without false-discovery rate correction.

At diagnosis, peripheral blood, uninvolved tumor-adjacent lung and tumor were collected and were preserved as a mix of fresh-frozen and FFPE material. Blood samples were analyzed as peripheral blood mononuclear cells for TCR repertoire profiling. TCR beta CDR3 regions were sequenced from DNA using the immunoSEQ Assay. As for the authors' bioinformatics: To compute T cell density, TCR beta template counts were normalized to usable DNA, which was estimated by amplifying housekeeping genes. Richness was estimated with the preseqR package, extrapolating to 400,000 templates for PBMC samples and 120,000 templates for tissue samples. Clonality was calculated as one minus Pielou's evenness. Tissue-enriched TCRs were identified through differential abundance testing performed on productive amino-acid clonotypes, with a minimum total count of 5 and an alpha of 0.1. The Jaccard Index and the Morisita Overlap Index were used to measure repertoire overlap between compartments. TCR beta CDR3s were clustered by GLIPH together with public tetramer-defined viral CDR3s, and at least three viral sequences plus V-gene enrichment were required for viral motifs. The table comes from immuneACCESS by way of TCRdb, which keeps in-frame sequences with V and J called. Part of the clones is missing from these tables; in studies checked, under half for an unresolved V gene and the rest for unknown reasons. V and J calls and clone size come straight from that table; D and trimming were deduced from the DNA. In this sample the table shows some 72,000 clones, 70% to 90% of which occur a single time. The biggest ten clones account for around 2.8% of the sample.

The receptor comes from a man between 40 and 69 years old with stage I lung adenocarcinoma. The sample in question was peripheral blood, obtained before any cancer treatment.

The CDR3 protein: CASNGRRNTEAFF. The sequence in DNA is TGTGCCAGCAATGGACGGAGGAACACTGAAGCTTTCTTT. The sequence is built from TRBV2 and TRBJ1-1; there is no confident call for the D gene. CDR1 SNHLY and CDR2 FYNNEI are derived from the germline V gene. V sheds 7 bases and J sheds 1 base, leaving 10 bases between their ends. The CDR3 numbers 13 residues from cysteine through phenylalanine. The DNA shown is the 39-base CDR3, in frame from base 1.